This T cell receptor beta chain was captured by sequencing in a study of cytomegalovirus exposure and HLA in healthy donors. Whole-study results and caveats: Earlier analysis yielded a pattern in which most TCR beta V segments were productive about 87% or about 30% of the time. Excluded: some indistinguishable V segments such as TRBV6-2 and TRBV6-3. Likely technical artifact: a cluster of highly shared sequence variants. HLA restriction was apparent for most CMV-associated TCR beta chains in a later analysis.

13 Jbeta primers and 60 Vbeta primers were used for the PCR. Sequencing used immunoSEQ multiplex PCR; TCRdb keeps in-frame clones, though not all of them. The sample records 200,000 or so clones, 80% to 85% being singletons. Comment on this clone: The target antigen is unknown. The junction departs from the called germline gene at one end, perhaps through a read error.

This CDR3 is built from 14 residues. Germline V gives CDR1 SEHNR, CDR2 FQNEAQ (reference sequence). The sequencing sample was made of PBMCs. The TCR was taken from a young woman in good health and CMV-seropositive. This chain uses TRBV7-9 with TRBJ2-3; D gene unclear. The CDR3 loop reads CSSSFDTPTDTQYF. CDR3 sequence (DNA): TGTTCCAGCAGCTTTGATACTCCCACAGATACGCAGTATTTT.